The clone carrying this TCR beta chain appeared many times. Its specificity is not known. These data are taken from a study of spatial heterogeneity in lung cancer. The overall study: Consistent detection of more beta-chain than alpha-chain sequences was observed.

Time point indicated: sample taken at primary tumor resection. Unsorted samples of tumor, nontumor lung or frozen PBMC had their whole RNA sequenced. The cohort: 70 to 85 early-stage, untreated non-small cell lung cancer patients. This CDR3 contains 12 residues. The trim removed 4 bases at V and 11 bases at J, leaving 6 bases unmatched. The germline CDR1 and CDR2 sequences are MDHEN and SYDVKM. Study-wide results and caveats: Detection of ubiquitous tumor TCRs in blood was higher at resection than follow-up.

Each TCR cDNA molecule bore a unique molecular identifier. TCRdb re-called the 5' RACE reads through MiXCR, storing one row per CDR3 protein. This sample yields 23,000 or so distinct CDR3 sequences, of which roughly 4.8% are seen a single time; approximately 4.7% belongs to the top ten. The specimen comprised PBMCs, sampled at surgery. The origin of this receptor is a male donor with early-stage non-small cell lung cancer. The rearrangement joins TRBV28 to TRBJ1-1; 8 positions match TRBD1. CDR3 region: CASSSQGALAFF. DNA for the CDR3: TGTGCCAGCAGTTCGCAGGGGGCACTGGCTTTCTTT.